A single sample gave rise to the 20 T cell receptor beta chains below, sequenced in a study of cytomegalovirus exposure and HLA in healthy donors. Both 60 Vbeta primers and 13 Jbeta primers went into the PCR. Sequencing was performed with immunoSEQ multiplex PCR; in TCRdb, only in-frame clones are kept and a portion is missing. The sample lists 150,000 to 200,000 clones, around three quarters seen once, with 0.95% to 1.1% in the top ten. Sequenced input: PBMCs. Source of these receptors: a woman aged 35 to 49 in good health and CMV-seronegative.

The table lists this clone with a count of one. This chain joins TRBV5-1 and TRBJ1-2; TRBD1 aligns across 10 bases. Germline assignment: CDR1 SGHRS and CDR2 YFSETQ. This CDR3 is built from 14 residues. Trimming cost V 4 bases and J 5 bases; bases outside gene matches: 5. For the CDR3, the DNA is TGCGCCAGCAGCATTGGACAGGGGGGGTATGGCTACACCTTC. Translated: CASSIGQGGYGYTF.

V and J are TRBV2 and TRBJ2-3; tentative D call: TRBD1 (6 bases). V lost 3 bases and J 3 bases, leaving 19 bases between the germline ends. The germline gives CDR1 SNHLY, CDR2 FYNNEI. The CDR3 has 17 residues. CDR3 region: CASSDIRWARGTDTQYF. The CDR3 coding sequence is TGTGCCAGCAGTGATATAAGGTGGGCTAGGGGGACAGATACGCAGTATTTT.

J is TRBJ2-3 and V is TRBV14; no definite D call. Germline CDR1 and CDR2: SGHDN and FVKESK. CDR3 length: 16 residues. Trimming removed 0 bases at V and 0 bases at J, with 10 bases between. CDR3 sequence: CASSQDVGSSTDTQYF. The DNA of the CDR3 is TGTGCCAGCAGCCAAGATGTTGGTAGCAGCACAGATACGCAGTATTTT.

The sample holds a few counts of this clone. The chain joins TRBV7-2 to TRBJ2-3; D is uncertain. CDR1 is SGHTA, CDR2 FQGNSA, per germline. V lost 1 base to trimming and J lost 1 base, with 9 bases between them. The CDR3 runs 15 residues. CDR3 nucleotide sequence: TGTGCCAGCAGCTTAGTGGCCGAGGGCACAGATACGCAGTATTTT. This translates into CASSLVAEGTDTQYF.

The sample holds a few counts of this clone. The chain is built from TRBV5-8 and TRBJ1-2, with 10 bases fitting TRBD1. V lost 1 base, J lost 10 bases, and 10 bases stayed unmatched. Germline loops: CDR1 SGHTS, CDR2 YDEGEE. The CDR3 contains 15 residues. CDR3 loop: CASSLWSDRGIYYTF. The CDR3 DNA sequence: TGTGCCAGCAGCTTGTGGTCGGACAGGGGGATTTACTACACCTTC.

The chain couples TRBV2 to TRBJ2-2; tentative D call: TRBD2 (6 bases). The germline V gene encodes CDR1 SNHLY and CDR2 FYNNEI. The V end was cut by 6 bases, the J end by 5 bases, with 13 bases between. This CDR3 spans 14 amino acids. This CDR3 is CASRIGSGTGELFF. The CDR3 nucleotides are TGTGCCAGCAGAATCGGGAGTGGTACCGGGGAGCTGTTTTTT.

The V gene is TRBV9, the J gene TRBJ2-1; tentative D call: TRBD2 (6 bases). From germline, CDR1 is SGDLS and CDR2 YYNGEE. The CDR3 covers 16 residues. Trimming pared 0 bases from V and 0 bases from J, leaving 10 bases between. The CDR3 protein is CASSVVSGASYNEQFF. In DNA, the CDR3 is TGTGCCAGCAGCGTAGTTTCGGGAGCCTCCTACAATGAGCAGTTCTTC.

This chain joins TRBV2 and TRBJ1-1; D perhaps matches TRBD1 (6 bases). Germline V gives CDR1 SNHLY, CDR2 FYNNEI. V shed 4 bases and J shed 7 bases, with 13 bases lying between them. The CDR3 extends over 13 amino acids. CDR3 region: CASSVRTDIEAFF. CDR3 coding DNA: TGTGCCAGCAGTGTTCGGACAGACATTGAAGCTTTCTTT.

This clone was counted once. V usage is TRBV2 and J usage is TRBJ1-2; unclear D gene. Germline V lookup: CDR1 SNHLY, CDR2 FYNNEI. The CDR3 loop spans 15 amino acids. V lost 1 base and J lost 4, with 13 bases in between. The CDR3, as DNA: TGTGCCAGCAGTGAAGGGCAGGTGGAGGGCTATGGCTACACCTTC. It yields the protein CASSEGQVEGYGYTF.

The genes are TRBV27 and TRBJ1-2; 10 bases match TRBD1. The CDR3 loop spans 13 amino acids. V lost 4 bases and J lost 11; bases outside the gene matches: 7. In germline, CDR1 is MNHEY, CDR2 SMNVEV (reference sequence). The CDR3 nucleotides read TGTGCCAGCAGTTCCACGGGACAGGGGAAATACACCTTC. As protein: CASSSTGQGKYTF.

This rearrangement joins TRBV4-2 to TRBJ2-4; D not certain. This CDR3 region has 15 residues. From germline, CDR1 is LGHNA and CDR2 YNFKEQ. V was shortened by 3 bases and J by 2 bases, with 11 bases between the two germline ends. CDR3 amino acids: CASSQEQTTKNIQYF. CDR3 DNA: TGTGCCAGCAGCCAGGAACAGACAACCAAAAACATTCAGTACTTC.

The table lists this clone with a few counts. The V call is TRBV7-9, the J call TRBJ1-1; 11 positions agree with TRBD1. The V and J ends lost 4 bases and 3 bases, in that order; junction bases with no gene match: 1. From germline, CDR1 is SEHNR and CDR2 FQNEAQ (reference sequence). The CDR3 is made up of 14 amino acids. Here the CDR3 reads CASSSGQGDTEAFF. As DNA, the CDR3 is TGTGCCAGCAGCTCGGGACAGGGGGACACTGAAGCTTTCTTT.

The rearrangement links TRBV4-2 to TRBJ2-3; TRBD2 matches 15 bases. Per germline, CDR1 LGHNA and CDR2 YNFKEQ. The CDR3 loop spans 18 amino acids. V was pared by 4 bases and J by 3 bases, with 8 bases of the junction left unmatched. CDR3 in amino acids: CASSPGTSGRKTTDTQYF. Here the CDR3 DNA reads TGTGCCAGCAGCCCCGGGACTAGCGGGAGGAAGACAACAGATACGCAGTATTTT.

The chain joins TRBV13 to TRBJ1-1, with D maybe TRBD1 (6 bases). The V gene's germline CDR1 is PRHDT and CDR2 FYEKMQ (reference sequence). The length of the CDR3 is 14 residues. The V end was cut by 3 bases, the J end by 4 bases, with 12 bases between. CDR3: CASSFNTGSTEAFF. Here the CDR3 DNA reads TGTGCCAGCAGCTTCAATACAGGGTCCACTGAAGCTTTCTTT.

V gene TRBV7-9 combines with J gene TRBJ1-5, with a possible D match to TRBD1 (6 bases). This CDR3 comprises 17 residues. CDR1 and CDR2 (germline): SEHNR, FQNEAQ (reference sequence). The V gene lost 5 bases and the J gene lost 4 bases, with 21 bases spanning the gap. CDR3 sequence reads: CASSLTGSGPGNQPQHF. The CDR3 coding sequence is TGTGCCAGCAGCCTCACAGGGAGTGGGCCAGGAAATCAGCCCCAGCATTTT. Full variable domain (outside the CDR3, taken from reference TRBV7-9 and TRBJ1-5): DTGVSQNPRHKITKRGQNVTFRCDPISEHNRLYWYRQTLGQGPEFLTYFQNEAQLEKSRLLSDRFSAERPKGSFSTLEIQRTEQGDSAMYLCASSLTGSGPGNQPQHFGDGTRLSIL.

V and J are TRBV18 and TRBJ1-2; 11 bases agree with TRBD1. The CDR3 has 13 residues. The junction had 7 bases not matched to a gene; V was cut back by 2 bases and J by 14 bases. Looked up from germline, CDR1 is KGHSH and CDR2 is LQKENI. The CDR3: CASSPSGQGAKTF. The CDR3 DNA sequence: TGTGCCAGCTCACCAAGCGGACAGGGGGCGAAAACCTTC.

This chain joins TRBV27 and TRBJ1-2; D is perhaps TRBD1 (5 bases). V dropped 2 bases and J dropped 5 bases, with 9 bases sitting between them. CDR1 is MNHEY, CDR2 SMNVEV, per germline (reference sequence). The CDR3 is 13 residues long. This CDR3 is CASSLAGKYGYTF. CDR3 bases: TGTGCCAGCAGTTTAGCAGGGAAGTATGGCTACACCTTC.

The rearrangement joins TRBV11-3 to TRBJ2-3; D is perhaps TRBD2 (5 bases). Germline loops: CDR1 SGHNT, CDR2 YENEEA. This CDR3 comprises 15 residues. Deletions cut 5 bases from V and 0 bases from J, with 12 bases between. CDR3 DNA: TGTGCCAGCAGCCGCGGGTGGGCGAGCACAGATACGCAGTATTTT. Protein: CASSRGWASTDTQYF.

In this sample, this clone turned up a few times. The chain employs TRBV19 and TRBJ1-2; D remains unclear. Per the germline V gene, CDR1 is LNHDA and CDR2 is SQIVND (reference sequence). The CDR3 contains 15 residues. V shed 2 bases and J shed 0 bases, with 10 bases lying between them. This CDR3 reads CASSIPADSNYGYTF. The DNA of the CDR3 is TGTGCCAGTAGTATACCCGCAGATTCTAACTATGGCTACACCTTC.

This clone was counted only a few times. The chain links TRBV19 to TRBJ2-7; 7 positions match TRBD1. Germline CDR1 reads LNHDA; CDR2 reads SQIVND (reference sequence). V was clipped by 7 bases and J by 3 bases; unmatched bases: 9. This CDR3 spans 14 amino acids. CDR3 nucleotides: TGTGCCAGTATGGCCCCCGACAGGGACTACGAGCAGTACTTC. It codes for CASMAPDRDYEQYF.